Listed here are 10 T cell receptor beta chains from one sample, sequenced in a study of HIV-infected patients and healthy controls. Alpha and beta constant-region primers primed reverse transcription of around 0.5 ug RNA. Separate chain-specific third strand synthesis with multiplexing indices produced the alpha and beta libraries. TCRdb re-called the 5' RACE reads with MiXCR, one entry per CDR3 protein. The sample shows more than 9,000 distinct CDR3 sequences, around 9% of them seen only once. All unsorted peripheral T cells were captured because whole blood was used without fractionation. Sample: blood, taken before antiretroviral therapy. These TCRs come from an adult with HIV infection. The donor label of this sample is uncertain.

This clonotype was seen at least ten times. The rearrangement links TRBV9 to TRBJ2-7, with TRBD1 identical over 7 bases. J lost 3 bases, V lost 2 bases, and 11 bases had no gene match. Germline assignment: CDR1 SGDLS and CDR2 YYNGEE. The CDR3 runs 16 residues. CDR3 in amino acids: CASSVSGAGGDYEQYF. CDR3 nucleotides: TGTGCCAGCAGCGTCAGTGGGGCAGGGGGAGACTACGAGCAGTACTTC.

This clonotype occurred many times. The junction shows a germline mismatch at one end, possibly a read error. V and J are TRBV29-1 and TRBJ2-2, with 9 nucleotides matching TRBD2. The CDR3 extends over 14 amino acids. Germline values: CDR1 SQVTM, CDR2 ANQGSEA. The CDR3 region has the DNA TGCAGCGTTGATTTAGCGGGAGATAACGGGGAGCCGTTTTTT. This gives the protein CSVDLAGDNGEPFF.

This clonotype is labeled medium-sized. The rearrangement joins TRBV10-3 to TRBJ2-3, with D unclear. The germline CDR1 and CDR2 sequences are ENHRY and SYGVKD. This CDR3 contains 12 residues. V gave up 3 bases and J gave up 2 bases, with 3 bases separating them. CDR3 bases: TGTGCCATCAGTGACCCCACAGATACGCAGTATTTT. It specifies CAISDPTDTQYF.

This CDR3 reads CASSIEPSRYTGELFF. CDR3 DNA sequence: TGTGCCAGTAGTATAGAGCCTAGCAGATACACCGGGGAGCTGTTTTTT. The genes are TRBV19 and TRBJ2-2; D is possibly TRBD2 (5 bases). Per germline, CDR1 LNHDA and CDR2 SQIVND (reference sequence). With 0 bases removed from V and 3 bases from J, the gap between germline ends came to 11 bases. This CDR3 has 16 amino acids.

The rearrangement links TRBV20-1 to TRBJ2-7, with D possibly matching TRBD1 (5 bases). The V gene's germline CDR1 is DFQATT and CDR2 SNEGSKA (reference sequence). This CDR3 is built from 13 residues. Trimming removed 4 bases from V and 0 bases from J, with 10 bases in between. CDR3 bases: TGCAGTGCTAATGACAGATACTCCTACGAGCAGTACTTC. Amino acid sequence: CSANDRYSYEQYF.

This clonotype was seen repeatedly, ten times or more. The V and J genes are TRBV7-6 and TRBJ2-5; 13 positions match TRBD2. The J segment lost 4 bases and the V segment lost 1 base, leaving 3 bases of the junction unmatched. Germline V gene sequence: CDR1 SGHVS, CDR2 FNYEAQ. The CDR3 length is 16 residues. The CDR3 nucleotides read TGTGCCAGCAGCTTAGAGAGGACTAGCGGGAGAGAGACCCAGTACTTC. It codes for CASSLERTSGRETQYF.

This clonotype is deemed medium-sized. The chain links TRBV6-2 or TRBV6-3 to TRBJ2-1, with no clear D. V was shortened by 3 bases and J by 7 bases, with 4 bases between the two germline ends. The germline gives CDR1 MNHEY, CDR2 SVGEGT. CDR3 size: 11 residues. In nucleotides, the CDR3 is TGTGCCAGCAGTTATCCAAATGAGCAGTTCTTC. Encoded protein: CASSYPNEQFF.

The sample holds many counts of this clonotype. The V gene is TRBV19, the J gene TRBJ1-2; D uncertain. Trimming took off 5 bases at V and 6 bases at J, with 13 bases between the two ends. The CDR3 loop spans 13 amino acids. CDR1 LNHDA and CDR2 SQIVND come from the germline V gene (reference sequence). CDR3 coding DNA: TGTGCCAGTAGTCCCCAGGACCGCAATGGCTACACCTTC. This gives the protein CASSPQDRNGYTF.

In this sample, this clonotype turned up many times. The rearrangement links TRBV7-2 to TRBJ1-2; D perhaps matches TRBD1 (5 bases). The CDR3 runs 15 residues. Trimming removed 5 bases at V and 4 bases at J, with 17 bases between. Per germline, CDR1 SGHTA and CDR2 FQGNSA. CDR3 sequence reads: CASSRDSFLTYGYTF. The CDR3 DNA reads TGTGCCAGCAGCCGTGACAGTTTTCTGACCTATGGCTACACCTTC.

This clonotype qualifies as medium-sized. This chain links TRBV6-2 or TRBV6-3 with TRBJ2-7; D possibly corresponds to TRBD2 (6 bases). Germline CDR1 and CDR2: MNHEY and SVGEGT. The CDR3 spans 16 residues. Trimming pared 4 bases from V and 4 bases from J, leaving 20 bases between. In DNA form, the CDR3 reads TGTGCCAGCAGTTCCTACCGGGACTCAAGACCATACGAGCAGTACTTC. Residues: CASSSYRDSRPYEQYF.